The rows below give T cell receptor beta chains drawn from one sample of a study of neurological immune-mediated disorders. TCRdb passed the 5' RACE reads through MiXCR, listing each CDR3 protein once. The sample consists of approximately 59,000 distinct CDR3 sequences, over 4% of them appearing once. Material: PBMCs. All receptors come from a human donor with multiple sclerosis. The donor label of this sample is uncertain. Each CDR3 is given with its conserved first and last residue. The D gene is left open where the match is weak. The size entry is marked missing in some rows and otherwise reads once, few, many or a size class.

D: -; size: many; length: 14; J: TRBJ2-3; V: TRBV20-1; CDR3: CSANAGASTDTQYF; DNA: TGCAGTGCTAACGCGGGGGCTAGCACAGATACGCAGTATTTT
D: TRBD1; size: many; length: 14; J: TRBJ1-4; V: TRBV5-1; CDR3: CASSSTGGEEKLFF; DNA: TGCGCCAGCAGCTCGACAGGGGGCGAGGAAAAACTGTTTTTT
D: TRBD1; size: many; length: 14; J: TRBJ1-2; V: TRBV20-1; CDR3: CSAVDRVGNYGYTF; DNA: TGCAGTGCGGTCGACAGGGTCGGCAACTATGGCTACACCTTC
D: -; size: many; length: 10; J: TRBJ1-5; V: TRBV20-1; CDR3: CSAGNQPQHF; DNA: TGCAGTGCTGGAAATCAGCCCCAGCATTTT
D: -; size: few; length: 14; J: TRBJ2-7; V: TRBV6-6; CDR3: CASSYDSLNYEQYF; DNA: TGTGCCAGCAGTTACGACAGTTTGAACTACGAGCAGTACTTC
D: -; size: many; length: 12; J: TRBJ2-3; V: TRBV5-1; CDR3: CASSLKLDTQYF; DNA: TGCGCCAGCAGCTTGAAGTTAGATACGCAGTATTTT
D: -; size: many; length: 16; J: TRBJ2-2; V: TRBV5-1; CDR3: CASSLAQTANTGELFF; DNA: TGCGCCAGCAGCTTGGCCCAGACAGCGAACACCGGGGAGCTGTTTTTT
D: -; size: many; length: 14; J: TRBJ1-1; V: TRBV10-2; CDR3: CATEPAGWGTEAFF; DNA: TGCGCCACCGAACCGGCGGGGTGGGGCACTGAAGCTTTCTTT
D: TRBD2; size: many; length: 15; J: TRBJ2-7; V: TRBV4-1; CDR3: CASSQDFSGGGEQYF; DNA: TGCGCCAGCAGCCAAGATTTCAGCGGGGGAGGCGAGCAGTACTTC
D: -; size: many; length: 14; J: TRBJ1-5; V: TRBV12-3/TRBV12-4; CDR3: CASSLGLPRQPQHF; DNA: TGTGCCAGCAGTTTAGGATTACCCAGGCAGCCCCAGCATTTT
D: -; size: many; length: 13; J: TRBJ1-5; V: TRBV20-1; CDR3: CSAQREPNQPQHF; DNA: TGCAGTGCGCAACGGGAGCCAAATCAGCCCCAGCATTTT
D: -; size: -; length: 13; J: TRBJ1-2; V: TRBV4-1; CDR3: CASSRSGEVSYTF; DNA: TGCGCCAGCAGCCGGTCAGGGGAGGTGAGCTACACCTTC
D: -; size: many; length: 13; J: TRBJ2-3; V: TRBV7-7; CDR3: CASSSLATDTQYF; DNA: TGTGCCAGCAGCTCCTTGGCCACAGATACGCAGTATTTT
D: TRBD1; size: many; length: 15; J: TRBJ2-2; V: TRBV27; CDR3: CASSADRVGTGELFF; DNA: TGTGCCAGCAGTGCTGACAGGGTTGGCACCGGGGAGCTGTTTTTT
D: -; size: medium-sized; length: 14; J: TRBJ2-3; V: TRBV5-1; CDR3: CASSLGGATDTQYF; DNA: TGCGCCAGCAGCTTGGGGGGGGCCACAGATACGCAGTATTTT
D: -; size: many; length: 15; J: TRBJ1-1; V: TRBV7-9; CDR3: CASSLVGGRDTEAFF; DNA: TGTGCCAGCAGCTTAGTCGGAGGGAGGGACACTGAAGCTTTCTTT
D: -; size: -; length: 14; J: TRBJ1-2; V: TRBV5-1; CDR3: CASSTGPGGVGYTF; DNA: TGCGCCAGCAGCACGGGACCTGGAGGGGTTGGCTACACCTTC
D: TRBD2; size: many; length: 17; J: TRBJ2-1; V: TRBV24-1; CDR3: CATSDAFGAGASNEQFF; DNA: TGTGCCACCAGTGATGCCTTTGGAGCGGGGGCCTCCAATGAGCAGTTCTTC
D: TRBD1; size: many; length: 15; J: TRBJ1-5; V: TRBV5-1; CDR3: CASSPGTGPNQPQHF; DNA: TGCGCCAGCAGCCCTGGGACAGGACCAAATCAGCCCCAGCATTTT
D: -; size: -; length: 14; J: TRBJ1-1; V: TRBV3-1; CDR3: CASSQEVGWTEAFF; DNA: TGTGCCAGCAGCCAAGAGGTGGGGTGGACTGAAGCTTTCTTT
D: -; size: many; length: 15; J: TRBJ2-2; V: TRBV5-6; CDR3: CASSFGWGSPGELFF; DNA: TGTGCCAGCAGCTTTGGCTGGGGGAGTCCCGGGGAGCTGTTTTTT
D: TRBD1; size: many; length: 13; J: TRBJ1-1; V: TRBV7-3; CDR3: CASSSWTGTEAFF; DNA: TGTGCCAGCAGCTCCTGGACAGGGACTGAAGCTTTCTTT
D: -; size: many; length: 14; J: TRBJ1-2; V: TRBV5-1; CDR3: CASSLAGRGNGYTF; DNA: TGCGCCAGCAGCTTGGCCGGGAGGGGAAATGGCTACACCTTC
D: TRBD1; size: many; length: 14; J: TRBJ1-1; V: TRBV18; CDR3: CASSPGTGHTEAFF; DNA: TGTGCCAGCTCACCAGGGACAGGGCACACTGAAGCTTTCTTT
D: TRBD2; size: many; length: 12; J: TRBJ2-7; V: TRBV20-1; CDR3: CSARRDYYEQYF; DNA: TGCAGTGCTAGGAGGGACTACTACGAGCAGTACTTC
D: -; size: many; length: 13; J: TRBJ1-2; V: TRBV20-1; CDR3: CSARDQVSYGYTF; DNA: TGCAGTGCTAGAGATCAGGTCTCCTATGGCTACACCTTC
D: TRBD2; size: many; length: 13; J: TRBJ2-7; V: TRBV9; CDR3: CASSGAWGGEQYF; DNA: TGTGCCAGCAGCGGGGCCTGGGGGGGGGAGCAGTACTTC
D: TRBD1; size: many; length: 15; J: TRBJ2-3; V: TRBV25-1; CDR3: CASSEYGTGADTQYF; DNA: TGTGCCAGCAGTGAATACGGGACAGGGGCAGATACGCAGTATTTT
D: -; size: many; length: 16; J: TRBJ1-4; V: TRBV6-6; CDR3: CASSYPDGATNEKLFF; DNA: TGTGCCAGCAGTTACCCTGACGGGGCAACTAATGAAAAACTGTTTTTT
D: -; size: many; length: 13; J: TRBJ1-2; V: TRBV5-5; CDR3: CASSLQGLHGYTF; DNA: TGTGCCAGCAGCTTACAGGGATTGCATGGCTACACCTTC
D: -; size: many; length: 14; J: TRBJ1-2; V: TRBV7-2; CDR3: CASSFRSLNYGYTF; DNA: TGTGCCAGCAGCTTTCGTTCACTTAACTATGGCTACACCTTC
D: -; size: -; length: 14; J: TRBJ1-2; V: TRBV12-3/TRBV12-4; CDR3: CASSPTGDLGGYTF; DNA: TGTGCCAGCAGTCCTACCGGGGATTTGGGTGGCTACACCTTC
D: -; size: many; length: 14; J: TRBJ2-7; V: TRBV4-2; CDR3: CASSQDGGTYEQYF; DNA: TGTGCCAGCAGCCAAGATGGGGGAACCTACGAGCAGTACTTC
D: TRBD1; size: many; length: 15; J: TRBJ1-1; V: TRBV7-9; CDR3: CASSQGGSFDTEAFF; DNA: TGTGCCAGCTCCCAGGGGGGCTCTTTCGACACTGAAGCTTTCTTT
D: TRBD1; size: many; length: 14; J: TRBJ2-7; V: TRBV18; CDR3: CASSTGVISYEQYF; DNA: TGTGCCAGCTCGACAGGGGTCATCTCCTACGAGCAGTACTTC
D: TRBD2; size: many; length: 16; J: TRBJ2-3; V: TRBV3-1; CDR3: CASSLQTSGFTDTQYF; DNA: TGTGCCAGCAGCCTCCAGACTAGCGGCTTCACAGATACGCAGTATTTT
D: TRBD1; size: many; length: 21; J: TRBJ2-6; V: TRBV7-9; CDR3: CASINPQPGPGGLPGANVLTF; DNA: TGTGCCAGCATCAATCCACAACCAGGGCCAGGGGGCTTGCCTGGGGCCAACGTCCTGACTTTC
D: TRBD1; size: many; length: 15; J: TRBJ1-2; V: TRBV5-1; CDR3: CASSLQPGGADGYTF; DNA: TGCGCCAGCAGCTTGCAACCAGGGGGCGCCGATGGCTACACCTTC
D: TRBD2; size: many; length: 17; J: TRBJ2-2; V: TRBV5-1; CDR3: CASSEQAGASNTGELFF; DNA: TGCGCCAGCAGCGAGCAAGCGGGGGCCTCGAACACCGGGGAGCTGTTTTTT
D: -; size: many; length: 15; J: TRBJ2-3; V: TRBV11-2; CDR3: CASSTVRGRADTQYF; DNA: TGTGCCAGCAGCACTGTAAGGGGGAGGGCAGATACGCAGTATTTT
D: -; size: many; length: 13; J: TRBJ1-1; V: TRBV3-1; CDR3: CASSQGVGGGAFF; DNA: TGTGCCAGCAGCCAAGGTGTGGGCGGGGGAGCTTTCTTT